This TCR beta chain was documented in a study of Ad26.COV2.S vaccination and SARS-CoV-2 variants. Study background: Dosing was one shot or two shots 56 days apart. Study-wide points: Participants in the vaccine arm had higher spike-specific TCR breadth; placebo recipients had lower.

Clones were sequenced by immunoSEQ multiplex PCR, and TCRdb holds only the in-frame ones, with some missing. The sample yields about 350,000 clones, around 88% seen once. The CDR3 contains 15 residues. The germline V gene encodes CDR1 SEHNR and CDR2 FQNEAQ (reference sequence). Losses at the gene ends were 5 bases for V and 4 bases for J; bases not matched to a gene: 5. To note about this clone: Its antigen is not known.

Treatment of the sample: 15 to 20 received Ad26.COV2.S at low or high dose, single or two shots; several received placebo; per-sample allocation not given. Sampling occurred on day 63 after the first vaccine or placebo injection. The donor's status was that of an adult aged 18-55 years in Boston. Participants' vaccine, an Ad26 vector, delivered Wuhan-strain SARS-CoV-2 spike. The sequence derives from a person aged 18-60 years who received the Ad26.COV2.S COVID-19 vaccine or a placebo. The chain carries TRBV7-9 and TRBJ2-3; 11 nucleotides align to TRBD2. The sample in question was peripheral blood, obtained in a trial of Ad26.COV2.S vaccine versus placebo. This chain's CDR3 is CASSTKLAGADTQYF. CDR3 coding DNA: TGTGCCAGCAGCACCAAACTAGCGGGGGCAGATACGCAGTATTTT.